This T cell receptor beta chain was recovered during a study of T-cell memory formation after mild COVID-19. Germline V CDR1 and CDR2: MNHNS, SASEGT. The V gene end was trimmed by 6 bases and the J gene end by 0 bases; junction bases not matched to a gene: 6. The CDR3 runs 15 residues. Comments on this clonotype: Its antigen remains unknown.

Each CDR3 protein gets one entry after TCRdb re-called the 5' RACE reads with MiXCR. Among approximately 300,000 distinct CDR3 sequences listed, roughly a fifth were seen once. Study conclusions and caveats: Clones that contracted clustered mainly in CM and EM if CD4+ and in EMRA if CD8+.

Sequencing was carried out using PBMCs or a T cell subset sorted from them (not recorded which). This receptor was obtained from a man in his late teens or twenties who had mild COVID-19 (a few samples of this study predate the infection). Cell type and time point are not known. The rearrangement joins TRBV6-1 to TRBJ2-3, with 7 nucleotides matching TRBD2. The CDR3 region has the DNA TGTGCCAGCAGACTAGCGTATTCCAGCACAGATACGCAGTATTTT. This codes for CASRLAYSSTDTQYF.